The sequence of this T cell receptor beta chain was determined in a study of regulatory T cells in long-lasting Graves disease. Arm-PCR with iRepertoire HTBI primers amplified the CDR3 regions for these TCR beta libraries. TCRdb re-analysed the multiplex PCR reads in MiXCR, keeping a single row per CDR3 protein. The data show 350,000 to 500,000 distinct CDR3 sequences, with approximately 14% seen just once and approximately 15% held by the top ten. A single count supports this clonotype. This may stem from a read error, because a much larger clone lies one nucleotide away. As for time point: newly diagnosed GD, antithyroid drugs for less than 3 months. PBMC-extracted RNA yielded the TCR library. The CDR3 loop spans 13 amino acids. Trimming took off 5 bases at V and 0 bases at J, with 11 bases between the two ends. Looked up from germline, CDR1 is GTSNPN and CDR2 is SVGIG (reference sequence). These same records also appear under a second study, on T cells in Graves' hyperthyroidism and ophthalmopathy.

Sequencing was performed on peripheral blood mononuclear cells (PBMCs), taken at new diagnosis, from a patient treated with antithyroid drugs. This receptor was obtained from a woman aged 45-59 years with Graves disease. This rearrangement joins TRBV30 to TRBJ2-7; D ambiguous. The CDR3 region is CAWATWGSYEQYF. The CDR3 DNA is TGTGCCTGGGCGACATGGGGCTCCTACGAGCAGTACTTC.